One sample yielded the 9 T cell receptor beta chains listed below, sequenced in a study of T-cell memory formation after mild COVID-19. TCRdb passed the 5' RACE reads through MiXCR, listing each CDR3 protein once. The table records approximately 35,000 distinct CDR3 sequences, approximately 21% of them present only once. The sample was PBMCs or a T cell subset sorted from them (not recorded which). These receptors came from an adult who had mild COVID-19 (a few samples of this study predate the infection). Cell type and time point are not known.

This clonotype has ten or more counts. The genes are TRBV12-3 or TRBV12-4 and TRBJ2-2, with 8 bases aligning to TRBD1. The CDR3 spans 14 residues. Trimming at V came to 6 bases and at J to 1 base, leaving 1 base not matched to a gene. CDR3 protein: CASRDRVNTGELFF. The CDR3 nucleotides are TGTGCCAGCAGGGACAGGGTGAACACCGGGGAGCTGTTTTTT.

This clonotype has ten or more counts. The chain uses TRBV29-1 and TRBJ2-7, with TRBD2 matching over 11 bases. V was clipped by 6 bases and J by 4 bases; unmatched bases: 11. The CDR3 totals 15 residues. Germline assignment: CDR1 SQVTM and CDR2 ANQGSEA. The CDR3 sequence is CSVAVGLAGGYEQYF. The CDR3 DNA reads as TGCAGCGTCGCGGTGGGGCTAGCGGGGGGTTACGAGCAGTACTTC.

This clonotype was detected ten times or more. V gene TRBV24-1 combines with J gene TRBJ2-1, with TRBD1 matching over 10 bases. The CDR3 is made up of 16 amino acids. CDR1 and CDR2 (germline): KGHDR, SFDVKD. The J segment lost 9 bases and the V segment lost 5 bases, leaving 12 bases of the junction unmatched. DNA for the CDR3: TGTGCCACCAGTGGAGGCCCCGGACAGGGGGTCGGTGAGCAGTTCTTC. Amino acid sequence: CATSGGPGQGVGEQFF.

In its sample, this clonotype was seen many times. The V gene is TRBV5-1, the J gene TRBJ2-3; TRBD2 matches at 11 bases. CDR1 SGHRS and CDR2 YFSETQ come from the germline V gene. The length of the CDR3 is 14 residues. Germline trimming cut 8 bases from V and 5 bases from J; bases unmatched to any gene: 7. This chain's CDR3 is CASTSGSPGDTQYF. For the CDR3, the DNA is TGCGCCAGTACTAGCGGGAGTCCCGGAGATACGCAGTATTTT.

This clonotype occurred a few times. V gene TRBV30 combines with J gene TRBJ2-4; no firm D call. Germline V CDR1 and CDR2: GTSNPN, SVGIG (reference sequence). V lost 0 bases to trimming and J lost 6 bases, with 3 bases between them. The CDR3 has 11 amino acids. The chain's CDR3 is CAWSVSNIQYF. For the CDR3, the DNA is TGTGCCTGGAGTGTATCAAACATTCAGTACTTC. Full variable domain (missing parts from reference TRBV30 and TRBJ2-4): SQTIHQWPATLVQPVGSPLSLECTVEGTSNPNLYWYRQAAGRGLQLLFYSVGIGQISSEVPQNLSASRPQDRQFILSSKKLLLSDSGFYLCAWSVSNIQYFGAGTRLSVL.

This clonotype was counted between two and nine times. The chain carries TRBV18 and TRBJ1-1, with 7 bases that match TRBD1. With V trimmed by 3 bases and J by 0 bases, 4 bases remained unmatched. The CDR3 has 15 residues. The germline V gene has CDR1 KGHSH and CDR2 LQKENI. As DNA, the CDR3 is TGTGCCAGCTCACCCGCGACAGGGATGAACACTGAAGCTTTCTTT. Its protein product is CASSPATGMNTEAFF.

This clonotype was detected a few times. The chain combines TRBV10-3 with TRBJ1-1; TRBD1 matches at 10 bases. V was pared by 7 bases and J by 1 base, with 3 bases of the junction left unmatched. This CDR3 spans 14 amino acids. CDR1 is ENHRY, CDR2 SYGVKD, per germline. CDR3 DNA: TGTGCCATCACGCGGGACAGGGGGAACACTGAAGCTTTCTTT. This encodes CAITRDRGNTEAFF.

This clonotype has a count of ten or more. CDR3 region: CASSQGVQPQHF. The CDR3 DNA is TGTGCCAGCAGCCAAGGGGTCCAGCCCCAGCATTTT. The V and J genes are TRBV3-1 and TRBJ1-5; D is unclear. The CDR3 runs to 12 residues. Germline values: CDR1 LGHDT, CDR2 YNNKEL (reference sequence). The germline V and J ends were trimmed by 1 base and 7 bases, with 5 bases remaining between them.

The V and J genes are TRBV30 and TRBJ2-1, with no clear D. The CDR3 totals 14 residues. V gave up 2 bases and J gave up 6 bases, with 14 bases separating them. CDR1 is GTSNPN, CDR2 SVGIG, per germline (reference sequence). The CDR3 loop is CAWSTPSDGNEQFF. CDR3 nucleotides: TGTGCCTGGAGTACCCCGTCCGACGGCAATGAGCAGTTCTTC.